A selection of T cell receptor beta chains follows, all from one sample in a study of shared clonotypes between healthy human individuals. Produced via immunoSEQ multiplex PCR; TCRdb's table is partial and in-frame only. The sample comprises around 990,000 clones, around three quarters of which are singletons, and 0.89% rests with the top ten. The material sequenced was memory CD4+ T cells from PBMCs. These receptors originate from a man between 18 and 29 years old in good health. Some clones in this sample may be carry-over from other donors' samples. Both conserved end residues are part of each CDR3. The D gene is left open where the match is weak. Expanded clones get a size class; other rows say once, few or many, or leave the size out.

j_call clone_size cdr3_length v_call d_call cdr3_nt cdr3_aa
TRBJ1-2 - 16 TRBV27 - TGTGCCAGCAGTCTACACCAAGGGAGAGGCCCGGATGGCTACACCTTC CASSLHQGRGPDGYTF
TRBJ2-1 - 13 TRBV6-6 - TGTGCCAGCAGTTCCGGGAACTACAATGAGCAGTTCTTC CASSSGNYNEQFF
TRBJ2-3 - 15 TRBV28 - TGTGCCAGCGTCGCCCCAGGAATACACACAGATACGCAGTATTTT CASVAPGIHTDTQYF
TRBJ2-6 once 15 TRBV10-3 - TGTGCCATCAGTGACTTCGGACCTGGGGCCAACGTCCTGACTTTC CAISDFGPGANVLTF
TRBJ2-7 once 16 TRBV9 - TGTGCCAGCAGCGTAGTCGGCAGGGTGAAATACTACGAGCAGTACTTC CASSVVGRVKYYEQYF
TRBJ1-2 - 14 TRBV4-2 TRBD1 TGTGCCAGCAGCCAAGATGGGACAGGGGACGGCTACACCTTC CASSQDGTGDGYTF
TRBJ2-6 - 16 TRBV11-2 - TGTGCCAGCAGCTTAGCCCGGGGCTCTGGGGCCAACGTCCTGACTTTC CASSLARGSGANVLTF
TRBJ2-3 - 15 TRBV5-6 TRBD1 TGTGCCAGCAGCTTGGCCGGGACAGGGGTGGATACGCAGTATTTT CASSLAGTGVDTQYF
TRBJ2-2 once 15 TRBV6-1 TRBD1 TGTGCCAGCACCCCGGGACAGGGATATACCGGGGAGCTGTTTTTT CASTPGQGYTGELFF
TRBJ2-4 - 16 TRBV7-3 TRBD1 TGTGCCAGCAGCCCAGGACAGGGTCAAGCCAAAAACATTCAGTACTTC CASSPGQGQAKNIQYF
TRBJ1-5 - 13 TRBV7-8 - TGTGCCAGCGCGAGTGGTAGCAATCAGCCCCAGCATTTT CASASGSNQPQHF
TRBJ2-5 - 15 TRBV7-3 - TGTGCCAGCAGCTTAACAGGAGGGGACTTCGAGACCCAGTACTTC CASSLTGGDFETQYF
TRBJ2-3 - 13 TRBV30 TRBD2 TGTGCCTCGACGGGGGGTGGGACAGATACGCAGTATTTT CASTGGGTDTQYF
TRBJ1-2 - 12 TRBV6-4 - TGTGCCAGCAGTGCGGGGGAAGGTGGCTACACCTTC CASSAGEGGYTF
TRBJ2-7 - 15 TRBV7-2 TRBD2 TGTGCCAGCAGCTTAGGTCCGGGGGGTAACTACGAGCAGTACTTC CASSLGPGGNYEQYF
TRBJ2-2 - 16 TRBV4-2 - TGTGCCAGCAGCCAAGTCCACAGAACTAACACCGGGGAGCTGTTTTTT CASSQVHRTNTGELFF
TRBJ2-1 - 16 TRBV7-8 - TGTGCCAGCAGCCCCCTGCGGAGTCGGTCCTACAATGAGCAGTTCTTC CASSPLRSRSYNEQFF
TRBJ1-3 - 15 TRBV11-2 - TGTGCCAGCAGCTCCGGACGGGGCTCTGGAAACACCATATATTTT CASSSGRGSGNTIYF
TRBJ2-1 - 17 TRBV27 TRBD2 TGTGCCAGCAGTTTAAGGGTAGGCGGGAGCTCCTACAATGAGCAGTTCTTC CASSLRVGGSSYNEQFF
TRBJ1-3 few 15 TRBV7-9 TRBD1 TGTGCCAGCAGCTTGGGGGACAGCCCTGGAAACACCATATATTTT CASSLGDSPGNTIYF
TRBJ2-5 - 14 TRBV2 - TGTGCCAGCAGTGAAGGAGAGTACCAAGAGACCCAGTACTTC CASSEGEYQETQYF
TRBJ2-1 many 17 TRBV14 TRBD2 TGTGCCAGCAGTATCCATGGGGCTAGCGGGAACTACAATGAGCAGTTCTTC CASSIHGASGNYNEQFF
TRBJ2-5 - 14 TRBV30 TRBD1 TGTGCGGGGGGGACAGGGCCCGGGGAAGAGACCCAGTACTTC CAGGTGPGEETQYF
TRBJ2-5 - 14 TRBV10-3 - TGTGCCATCAAGGGGCCGAGAGACGAAGAGACCCAGTACTTC CAIKGPRDEETQYF
TRBJ2-2 - 17 TRBV4-2 - TGTGCCAGCAGCCATATAGGAGCGTTTTCGAACACCGGGGAGCTGTTTTTT CASSHIGAFSNTGELFF
TRBJ2-7 - 15 TRBV7-2 - TGTGCCAGCAGCTTAGTGACTAGTTATTTGGACGAGCAGTACTTC CASSLVTSYLDEQYF
TRBJ2-3 - 14 TRBV5-4 - TGTGCCAGCAGCTTGAACGGGGGCGCAGATACGCAGTATTTT CASSLNGGADTQYF
TRBJ1-5 - 18 TRBV27 - TGTGCCAGCAGTGGGGCCGGCCTCGGGGAATCGGGGACTCAGCCCCAGCATTTT CASSGAGLGESGTQPQHF
TRBJ2-7 - 14 TRBV6-6 TRBD1 TGTGCCAGCAGTTACCGGGACAGGGGCTACGAGCAGTACTTC CASSYRDRGYEQYF
TRBJ2-5 - 19 TRBV2 TRBD2 TGTGCCAGCAGTGATTGGACTAGCGGGAGTTCTCCCTCCCCCTACGCTCAGTACTTC CASSDWTSGSSPSPYAQYF
TRBJ2-5 - 15 TRBV28 - TGTGCCAGCAGCTCTTACATGGAAATTGTGGAGACCCAGTACTTC CASSSYMEIVETQYF
TRBJ1-4 - 13 TRBV7-2 - TGTGCCAGCAGCTCTTATATGGGTGAAAAACTGTTTTTT CASSSYMGEKLFF
TRBJ2-1 - 14 TRBV5-1 TRBD2 TGCGCCAGCAGGTCGGGACTAGCGGGTGGTGAGCAGTTCTTC CASRSGLAGGEQFF
TRBJ1-2 many 13 TRBV30 - TGTGCCTGGAGACAGGGCCCTAAGTATGGCTACACCTTC CAWRQGPKYGYTF
TRBJ1-2 - 12 TRBV7-8 - TGTGCCAGCAGCTTACAGGGTGGAGGCTACACCTTC CASSLQGGGYTF
TRBJ1-5 once 15 TRBV19 - TGTGCCAGTAGTATTCAGGGGTCCCGTAATCAGCCCCAGCATTTT CASSIQGSRNQPQHF
TRBJ2-7 - 17 TRBV7-8 - TGTGCCAGCAGCTTAGGATTTCGACGAACCCAGGCCTACGAGCAGTACTTC CASSLGFRRTQAYEQYF
TRBJ2-3 - 13 TRBV7-3 - TGTGCCAGCAGCTTAAACCCCCGTGATACGCAGTATTTT CASSLNPRDTQYF
TRBJ2-7 - 12 TRBV6-1 TRBD1 TGTGCCGCGAGGACAGGGATCTACGAGCAGTACTTC CAARTGIYEQYF
TRBJ2-1 - 14 TRBV11-2 - TGTGCCATCCTTAAAGGGCTATCCTACAATGAGCAGTTCTTC CAILKGLSYNEQFF
TRBJ2-7 - 18 TRBV28 TRBD1 TGTGCCAGCAGTTTTATCGTTAAGGGACAGGGGGCGCGGTACGAGCAGTACTTC CASSFIVKGQGARYEQYF
TRBJ1-4 - 15 TRBV7-2 - TGTGCCAGCAGCTTACTAGGCAACTCTAATGAAAAACTGTTTTTT CASSLLGNSNEKLFF
TRBJ1-4 - 13 TRBV15 - TGTGCCACCAGCAGAGATCTTAATGAAAAACTGTTTTTT CATSRDLNEKLFF
TRBJ1-6 - 16 TRBV9 TRBD1 TGTGCCAGCAGCTCCTCCGGGACAGGGAACAATTCACCCCTCCACTTT CASSSSGTGNNSPLHF
TRBJ2-1 - 12 TRBV5-1 - TGCGCCAGCAGCTTCGGTTACAATGAGCAGTTCTTC CASSFGYNEQFF
TRBJ1-1 - 15 TRBV9 TRBD1 TGTGCCAGCAGCCCGAATCCTGACAGGGCGCGATTTGCTTTCTTT CASSPNPDRARFAFF
TRBJ2-3 - 17 TRBV4-2 TRBD2 TGTGCCAGCAGCCCCCGAGCCGCGGGAGGGGGAACAGATACGCAGTATTTT CASSPRAAGGGTDTQYF
TRBJ2-6 - 13 TRBV6-5 - TGTGCGAGCACCGCGCCTGGGGCCAACGTCCTGACTTTC CASTAPGANVLTF
TRBJ2-7 - 13 TRBV29-1 TRBD1 TGCAGCGTTGAAGGTCAGGGGGCGTACGAGCAGTACTTC CSVEGQGAYEQYF
TRBJ2-1 - 14 TRBV27 - TGTGCCAGCAGGGGGGGACGGAATTACAATGAGCAGTTCTTC CASRGGRNYNEQFF
TRBJ2-1 - 14 TRBV10-1 - TGCGCCAGCAGTGATGGGCTAGCTTCCGATGAGCAGTTCTTC CASSDGLASDEQFF